Listed here are 7 T cell receptor beta chains from one sample, sequenced in a study of blood T cell repertoires in COVID-19. This table comes from immunoSEQ multiplex PCR, and its TCRdb copy is limited to in-frame clones, with some not included. Seen here are tens of thousands of clones, roughly nine tenths observed once, and the top ten hold approximately 19%. Material for sequencing was peripheral blood. The receptors originated from a man older than 75 in a cohort sampled during active COVID-19.

V usage is TRBV6-5 and J usage is TRBJ2-5; 7 bases are shared with TRBD1. The V gene's germline CDR1 is MNHEY and CDR2 SVGAGI. Losses at the gene ends were 6 bases for V and 4 bases for J; bases not matched to a gene: 8. There are 14 residues in the CDR3. The CDR3 DNA reads TGTGCCAGCAGCCTCCGGGACAGAGGAGAGACCCAGTACTTC. This sequence encodes CASSLRDRGETQYF.

The V call is TRBV6-5, the J call TRBJ2-1; 13 bases are a match to TRBD2. V was clipped by 6 bases and J by 7 bases; unmatched bases: 6. In germline, CDR1 is MNHEY, CDR2 SVGAGI. The CDR3 has 15 residues. CDR3 loop: CASSGGLAGVNEQFF. The CDR3, as DNA: TGTGCCAGCAGCGGTGGACTAGCGGGGGTTAATGAGCAGTTCTTC.

The CDR3 region is CASTSGLAGGNTGELFF. Written as DNA, the CDR3 is TGTGCCAGCACCTCGGGACTAGCGGGGGGCAACACCGGGGAGCTGTTTTTT. V usage is TRBV4-2 and J usage is TRBJ2-2; 15 nucleotides match TRBD2. J was trimmed by 2 bases and V by 7 bases; bases with no gene match: 5. Germline V gives CDR1 LGHNA, CDR2 YNFKEQ. This CDR3 contains 17 residues.

V and J are TRBV18 and TRBJ2-3; 10 bases fit TRBD2. Germline V gives CDR1 KGHSH, CDR2 LQKENI. The CDR3 consists of 18 residues. The V and J ends lost 0 bases and 7 bases, in that order; junction bases with no gene match: 13. In DNA form, the CDR3 reads TGTGCCAGCTCACCACCAAGCTCGAGCGGGGGGGCCTCCCATACGCAGTATTTT. Its protein product is CASSPPSSSGGASHTQYF. Using reference TRBV18 and TRBJ2-3 for the parts outside the CDR3, the full variable domain is NAGVMQNPRHLVRRRGQEARLRCSPMKGHSHVYWYRQLPEEGLKFMVYLQKENIIDESGMPKERFSAEFPKEGPSILRIQQVVRGDSAAYFCASSPPSSSGGASHTQYFGPGTRLTVL.

This clone was seen only once. The rearrangement uses TRBV6-5 and TRBJ2-3; weak D call: TRBD1 (6 bases). There are 13 residues in the CDR3. Germline CDR1 is MNHEY and CDR2 is SVGAGI. V was pared by 5 bases and J by 4 bases, with 10 bases between. CDR3 residues: CASSPDRSDTQYF. CDR3 sequence (DNA): TGTGCCAGCAGTCCGGACAGATCAGATACGCAGTATTTT.

The chain couples TRBV7-2 to TRBJ2-1; D perhaps matches TRBD1 (6 bases). The CDR3 is 15 residues long. V was shortened by 2 bases and J by 0 bases, with 8 bases between the two germline ends. Germline lookup yields CDR1 SGHTA and CDR2 FQGNSA. This CDR3 reads CASSLTQGSYNEQFF. CDR3 in DNA: TGTGCCAGCAGCTTAACACAGGGCTCCTACAATGAGCAGTTCTTC.

The chain has TRBV7-8 and TRBJ2-2; tentatively, D is TRBD1 (6 bases). Trimming shortened V by 5 bases and J by 3 bases, and 16 bases separated the two germline ends. This CDR3 is built from 16 residues. Germline CDR1 and CDR2: SGHVS and FQNEAQ. CDR3 sequence (DNA): TGTGCCAGCAGCCTACGACAGGTTCTGTACACCGGGGAGCTGTTTTTT. It is translated as CASSLRQVLYTGELFF.